This entry lists 30 T cell receptor beta chains sequenced from one sample in a study of neurological immune-mediated disorders. From the 5' RACE reads, TCRdb called clonotypes with MiXCR, one entry per CDR3 protein. The repertoire consists of some 16,000 distinct CDR3 sequences, with roughly 21% occurring once and the leading ten covering more than 20%. Material: PBMCs. These receptors were obtained from a man between 50 and 59 years old in good health.

This clonotype was detected ten times or more. The chain uses TRBV7-2 and TRBJ2-7, with 14 bases lining up with TRBD2. The CDR3 has 16 residues. Trimming at V came to 5 bases and at J to 1 base, leaving 4 bases not matched to a gene. Germline values: CDR1 SGHTA, CDR2 FQGNSA. CDR3 nucleotide sequence: TGTGCCAGCAGCCTCGGGACTAGCGGGAGTTCCTACGAGCAGTACTTC. Its protein product is CASSLGTSGSSYEQYF.

In this sample, this clonotype turned up many times. This chain links TRBV6-4 with TRBJ2-5; 8 nucleotides line up with TRBD2. The CDR3 has 15 amino acids. The germline gives CDR1 MRHNA, CDR2 SNTAGT. Trimming cost V 2 bases and J 3 bases; bases outside gene matches: 5. The CDR3 reads CASSDRGLVKETQYF. Written as DNA, the CDR3 is TGTGCCAGCAGTGACCGGGGACTAGTAAAAGAGACCCAGTACTTC.

V and J are TRBV4-3 and TRBJ2-2; 9 nucleotides align to TRBD2. V gave up 6 bases and J gave up 5 bases; unmatched junction bases: 10. This CDR3 spans 16 amino acids. The germline gives CDR1 LGHNA, CDR2 YSLEER. CDR3 loop: CASSISGSQVTGELFF. DNA of the CDR3: TGCGCCAGCAGTATTAGCGGGAGTCAGGTGACCGGGGAGCTGTTTTTT.

This clonotype has ten or more counts. The chain has TRBV20-1 and TRBJ1-6; 8 bases agree with TRBD1. The trim removed 0 bases at V and 6 bases at J, leaving 7 bases unmatched. The length of the CDR3 is 16 residues. Germline lookup yields CDR1 DFQATT and CDR2 SNEGSKA (reference sequence). CDR3 region: CSARDKQDRVNSPLHF. CDR3 DNA sequence: TGCAGTGCTAGAGATAAGCAGGACAGGGTTAATTCACCCCTCCACTTT.

Judged by abundance, this clonotype is medium-sized. This rearrangement joins TRBV3-1 to TRBJ2-3; D is unresolved. The germline gives CDR1 LGHDT, CDR2 YNNKEL (reference sequence). The CDR3 spans 14 residues. V lost 4 bases and J lost 1, with 9 bases in between. The CDR3 sequence is CASSLRGGTDTQYF. The DNA of the CDR3 is TGTGCCAGCAGCCTTCGAGGTGGCACAGATACGCAGTATTTT.

This clonotype has ten or more counts. This chain joins TRBV20-1 and TRBJ2-1; TRBD1 aligns across 9 bases. The CDR3 extends over 12 amino acids. The germline CDR1 and CDR2 sequences are DFQATT and SNEGSKA (reference sequence). The CDR3: CRTGGSYNEQFF. The CDR3, as DNA: TGCAGGACAGGGGGCTCCTACAATGAGCAGTTCTTC.

This clonotype came up many times. This rearrangement joins TRBV18 to TRBJ2-5, with no clear D. Per the germline V gene, CDR1 is KGHSH and CDR2 is LQKENI. V was clipped by 3 bases and J by 5 bases, with 10 bases between them. The CDR3 is 13 amino acids. The CDR3 DNA is TGTGCCAGCTCACCGCCCGAAAGGGAGACCCAGTACTTC. It is translated as CASSPPERETQYF.

This clonotype was counted a few times. This chain joins TRBV28 and TRBJ1-2; D gene uncertain. There are 13 residues in the CDR3. V was trimmed by 6 bases and J by 7 bases, leaving 15 bases between them. Germline V CDR1 and CDR2: MDHEN, SYDVKM. The DNA of the CDR3 is TGTGCCAGCAGCGACCCGAGGGAAGGTGGCTACACCTTC. This gives the protein CASSDPREGGYTF.

This clonotype came up many times. This sequence joins TRBV7-2 and TRBJ1-1; maybe TRBD1 (6 bases). CDR1 SGHTA and CDR2 FQGNSA come from the germline V gene. V was shortened by 5 bases and J by 5 bases, with 18 bases between the two germline ends. This CDR3 has 15 residues. The CDR3 region has the DNA TGTGCCAGCAGCAAGGCCCAGGGGCCGGGGACTGAAGCTTTCTTT. It codes for CASSKAQGPGTEAFF.

The table lists this clonotype with many counts. The chain uses TRBV12-3 or TRBV12-4 and TRBJ2-7; TRBD2 aligns across 9 bases. J was trimmed by 7 bases and V by 4 bases; bases with no gene match: 8. The length of the CDR3 is 14 residues. In DNA, the CDR3 is TGTGCCAGCAGTTCAAGTAGCGGGAGCTTTGAGCAGTACTTC. Its translation: CASSSSSGSFEQYF.

This clonotype was recorded many times. V gene TRBV20-1 combines with J gene TRBJ2-5; 9 bases align to TRBD2. The ends lost 2 bases at V and 1 base at J; junction bases unmatched: 5. Per germline, CDR1 DFQATT and CDR2 SNEGSKA (reference sequence). CDR3 length equals 15 residues. Here the CDR3 reads CSARRAGGPQETQYF. CDR3 coding DNA: TGCAGTGCTAGACGGGCGGGAGGGCCCCAAGAGACCCAGTACTTC.

This clonotype was recorded many times. The gene calls are TRBV5-1 and TRBJ2-7; a weak D match, TRBD1 (6 bases). CDR3 length: 13 amino acids. Germline-derived CDR1 and CDR2 are SGHRS and YFSETQ. Trimming stripped 7 bases from V and 3 bases from J, with 14 bases between. CDR3 in DNA: TGCGCCAGCGGGGGCACCAGCAGCTACGAGCAGTACTTC. This encodes CASGGTSSYEQYF.

The sample holds many counts of this clonotype. CDR3 sequence (DNA): TGTGCCAGCAGCTCGGGACAGGGTTACTACGAGCAGTACTTC. It encodes CASSSGQGYYEQYF. The V gene is TRBV7-2, the J gene TRBJ2-7; 9 bases line up with TRBD1. V lost 4 bases to trimming and J lost 3 bases; unmatched junction nucleotides: 4. Germline V gene lookup returns CDR1 SGHTA and CDR2 FQGNSA. The CDR3 is made up of 14 amino acids.

This clonotype showed up many times. The rearrangement joins TRBV5-1 to TRBJ2-1; a possible D gene is TRBD1 (6 bases). V shed 3 bases and J shed 7 bases, with 11 bases lying between them. Germline V gene data show CDR1 as SGHRS and CDR2 as YFSETQ. The CDR3 spans 13 residues. CDR3 in DNA: TGCGCCAGCAGCTATCCGCAGGGGAATGAGCAGTTCTTC. It is translated as CASSYPQGNEQFF.

Ten or more counts support this clonotype. The V gene is TRBV5-6, the J gene TRBJ2-1, with 7 bases aligning to TRBD2. Germline CDR1 and CDR2: SGHDT and YYEEEE. This CDR3 comprises 19 residues. V lost 0 bases and J lost 9; bases outside the gene matches: 21. The DNA for the CDR3 is TGTGCCAGCAGCTTGGAAGTGATTAGTGTTGGCGGGAGAGGAGGTGAGCAGTTCTTC. This encodes CASSLEVISVGGRGGEQFF.

This clonotype was detected many times. V usage is TRBV20-1 and J usage is TRBJ2-7; D is ambiguous. The ends were cut back, 3 bases at V and 3 bases at J, with 12 bases in the middle. This CDR3 spans 13 amino acids. CDR1 and CDR2 from the germline V gene are DFQATT and SNEGSKA (reference sequence). CDR3 DNA sequence: TGCAGTGCTAGCAGTGGTCTAGGCTACGAGCAGTACTTC. Translated, it gives CSASSGLGYEQYF.

This clonotype is categorized as medium-sized. The chain combines TRBV20-1 with TRBJ2-1; 10 bases fit TRBD2. V shed 6 bases and J 0 bases; nucleotides not matched to a gene: 8. This CDR3 is 16 amino acids long. The V gene's germline CDR1 is DFQATT and CDR2 SNEGSKA (reference sequence). CDR3 DNA sequence: TGCAGTGCCCTACTAGCGGGATCCCTCTCCTACAATGAGCAGTTCTTC. It translates to CSALLAGSLSYNEQFF.

At least ten counts were recorded for this clonotype. CDR3 nucleotide sequence: TGTGCCAGCAGCTTGGTTCAGGGAGTCCAAGAGACCCAGTACTTC. Protein: CASSLVQGVQETQYF. The rearrangement uses TRBV7-2 and TRBJ2-5, with D perhaps TRBD1 or TRBD2 (5 bases each). The CDR3 is 15 residues long. The germline CDR1 and CDR2 sequences are SGHTA and FQGNSA. Trimming removed 3 bases at V and 1 base at J, with 12 bases between.

This clonotype was seen many times. J is TRBJ2-2 and V is TRBV5-1, with D possibly being TRBD2 (5 bases). The CDR3 is 14 amino acids. CDR1 SGHRS and CDR2 YFSETQ come from the germline V gene. The V gene lost 0 bases and the J gene lost 4 bases, with 7 bases spanning the gap. The CDR3, as DNA: TGCGCCAGCAGCTTGGAAGGGAGCACCGGGGAGCTGTTTTTT. Translated, it gives CASSLEGSTGELFF.

In this sample, this clonotype turned up many times. J is TRBJ1-3 and V is TRBV20-1, with D tentatively TRBD1 (5 bases). The CDR3 is 16 residues long. The germline V and J ends were trimmed by 0 bases and 2 bases, with 14 bases remaining between them. Germline CDR1 DFQATT, CDR2 SNEGSKA (reference sequence). CDR3 bases: TGCAGTGCTAGAGATGTGCAGGGAGGGACTGGAAACACCATATATTTT. Amino acids: CSARDVQGGTGNTIYF.

The J gene is TRBJ2-1, the V gene TRBV28; TRBD2 might be the D (6 bases). This CDR3 spans 16 amino acids. V dropped 2 bases and J dropped 5 bases, with 16 bases sitting between them. Germline CDR1 MDHEN, CDR2 SYDVKM. This CDR3 reads CASSLPPGLRHNEQFF. DNA for the CDR3: TGTGCCAGCAGTTTACCTCCGGGACTCCGCCACAATGAGCAGTTCTTC.

This clonotype appeared many times. The gene calls are TRBV20-1 and TRBJ2-5; TRBD2 matches at 8 bases. Germline V gives CDR1 DFQATT, CDR2 SNEGSKA (reference sequence). This CDR3 has 14 amino acids. Trimming took 6 bases from V and 5 from J; bases not matched to a gene: 11. Here the CDR3 reads CSAPSGSVRETQYF. CDR3 nucleotide sequence: TGCAGTGCACCCAGCGGGAGCGTTAGGGAGACCCAGTACTTC.

The CDR3 DNA follows: TGTGCCAGCAGTTACTGGGACAGGGCAGGGAATGAGCAGTTCTTC. It encodes CASSYWDRAGNEQFF. The genes are TRBV12-3 or TRBV12-4 and TRBJ2-1, with 9 bases identical to TRBD1. The CDR3 consists of 15 residues. The V segment lost 4 bases and the J segment 7 bases; nucleotides outside the gene matches: 8.

This clonotype is labeled medium-sized. Here the CDR3 DNA reads TGTGCCAGCCGAATTAAAGTCCCTGGTCGAGGAGAGCAGTTCTTC. As protein: CASRIKVPGRGEQFF. This chain connects TRBV28 to TRBJ2-1; D is unclear. The CDR3 contains 15 residues. In germline, CDR1 is MDHEN, CDR2 SYDVKM. V was shortened by 8 bases and J by 10 bases, with 24 bases between the two germline ends.

This clonotype was recorded many times. The CDR3 nucleotides are TGCGCCAGCAGCTTCACCGGGACAGGATACAATGAGCAGTTCTTC. This gives the protein CASSFTGTGYNEQFF. The rearrangement links TRBV5-1 to TRBJ2-1, with 8 bases aligning to TRBD1. The CDR3 covers 15 residues. The V segment lost 2 bases and the J segment 4 bases; nucleotides outside the gene matches: 5. The germline V gene has CDR1 SGHRS and CDR2 YFSETQ.

There are many counts of this clonotype. The V call is TRBV7-2, the J call TRBJ2-4, with 7 bases lining up with TRBD1. Germline CDR1 SGHTA, CDR2 FQGNSA. The CDR3 length is 12 residues. Trimming removed 6 bases from V and 8 bases from J; junction bases left unmatched: 4. The CDR3 spells CASSSGTDIQYF. CDR3 sequence (DNA): TGTGCCAGCAGTTCCGGGACAGACATTCAGTACTTC.

The sample holds a few counts of this clonotype. The chain couples TRBV11-2 to TRBJ2-3; 7 bases are shared with TRBD2. The CDR3 contains 15 residues. J gave up 4 bases and V 5 bases, and 9 bases lay outside the gene matches. The germline V gene encodes CDR1 SGHAT and CDR2 FQNNGV. In nucleotides, the CDR3 is TGTGCCAGCAGCCCGAATGGGGGGGACCCAGATACGCAGTATTTT. Translated: CASSPNGGDPDTQYF.

The rearrangement joins TRBV2 to TRBJ2-1; TRBD1 might be the D (6 bases). V was cut by 7 bases and J by 2 bases, with 15 bases left in between. Germline lookup yields CDR1 SNHLY and CDR2 FYNNEI. The CDR3 has 15 residues. The CDR3 DNA reads TGTGCCAGCATACACAGGGACCTCGCCTACAATGAGCAGTTCTTC. It yields the protein CASIHRDLAYNEQFF.

This clonotype was seen many times. This rearrangement joins TRBV7-2 to TRBJ2-7; D possibly corresponds to TRBD2 (6 bases). The CDR3 is 15 amino acids. The germline V gene encodes CDR1 SGHTA and CDR2 FQGNSA. The V and J ends lost 3 bases and 0 bases respectively, with 12 bases between them. The CDR3 loop reads CASSFLAVSSYEQYF. As DNA, the CDR3 is TGTGCCAGCAGCTTTTTAGCGGTTAGCTCCTACGAGCAGTACTTC.

This clonotype was picked up many times. The gene calls are TRBV4-2 and TRBJ2-1, with 9 bases lining up with TRBD2. The CDR3 totals 18 residues. Per germline, CDR1 LGHNA and CDR2 YNFKEQ. Unmatched junction bases numbered 8, after V lost 0 bases and J lost 2 bases. The CDR3 DNA reads as TGTGCCAGCAGCCAAGATTTACTAGCGGGTATCCCCTACAATGAGCAGTTCTTC. It specifies CASSQDLLAGIPYNEQFF.